This T cell receptor beta chain was captured in a study of human T cells and chemical hapten exposure. Study conclusions and caveats: The donor cohort had alopecia, so its immune response may not match that of healthy people. The study found expanded TCRs formed significantly more large CDR3 similarity clusters than controls.

Individual cDNA molecules (in the library) carried attached unique molecular identifiers. A single record per CDR3 protein comes from TCRdb applying MiXCR to the RACE reads. The sample gives 69,000 or so distinct CDR3 sequences, about a tenth of which show up once; about 6.6% is in the top ten. Time point given: patch test 2, 6 weeks after DPC sensitization. The treatment is: therapeutic diphenylcyclopropenone sensitization with weekly scalp DPC. In this sample, this clonotype turned up many times. Its matching antigen is unknown. This CDR3 spans 15 amino acids. Trimming took off 4 bases at V and 4 bases at J, with 16 bases between the two ends. CDR1 is LGHDT and CDR2 is YNNKEL in the germline V gene (reference sequence).

The TCR sequence derives from a woman aged 50 to 60 with alopecia areata. Some clones in this sample may be carry-over from other donors' samples. V gene TRBV3-1 combines with J gene TRBJ1-1, with D maybe TRBD1 (5 bases). This sample comprised whole blood, obtained in connection with sensitization to the hapten diphenylcyclopropenone (DPC). CDR3 in DNA: TGTGCCAGCAGCCCTTTCGGGGGACGGGGCACTGAAGCTTTCTTT. It encodes CASSPFGGRGTEAFF.